One sample yielded the 20 T cell receptor beta chains listed below, sequenced in a study of molecular identifiers for immune sequencing clone quantification (dated by TCRdb to between 2017 and 2018). Library preparation used PCR. TCRdb lists the instrument as NextSeq 500. The public sequencing data were trimmed at Q25 with fastp and processed into clonotypes with MiXCR by TCRdb, which kept only in-frame beta chains. Each entry is one CDR3 protein sequence, shown with its most common DNA and genes. The sample yields about 510,000 distinct CDR3 sequences; about 25% were counted once. Around 0.78% of the sample is taken by the ten largest. Source material: naive CD8+ T cells from blood, with Jurkat cell RNA spiked in. The cell subset or site label, as the study defines it: FACS-sorted CD8+CD4-CCR7+CD45RA+ naive T cells. Receptors were obtained from a human donor in good health. Some libraries in this study had Jurkat cell RNA spiked in.

The table lists this clonotype with many counts. The chain uses TRBV7-8 and TRBJ2-3; D possibly corresponds to TRBD2 (6 bases). The CDR3 sequence is 14 residues long. Trimming took 5 bases from V and 0 from J, leaving 9 bases between them. Germline V gene sequence: CDR1 SGHVS, CDR2 FQNEAQ. The CDR3 DNA is TGTGCCAGCAGCCCGGGGACTAGCACAGATACGCAGTATTTT. Translating it yields CASSPGTSTDTQYF.

This clonotype was observed a few times. Just one base apart from a much larger clone, this may be a read error. The conserved final phenylalanine or tryptophan is absent from the CDR3, which likely points to a read error. This chain uses TRBV12-5 with TRBJ2-3; 8 bases line up with TRBD2. The V and J ends lost 2 bases and 4 bases, in that order; junction bases with no gene match: 11. The germline V gene has CDR1 LGHNT and CDR2 FRNRAP. The CDR3 has 17 amino acids. In DNA form, the CDR3 reads TGTGCTAGTGGTTTGATGGGGGGACTAGTCGGCTCAGATACGCAGTATCTT. Encoded protein: CASGLMGGLVGSDTQYL.

This clonotype showed up just a few times. The gene calls are TRBV20-1 and TRBJ1-3; D call uncertain. The CDR3 is made up of 15 amino acids. Per the germline V gene, CDR1 is DFQATT and CDR2 is SNEGSKA (reference sequence). Trimming removed 0 bases from V and 0 bases from J, with 9 bases in between. The CDR3 nucleotides read TGCAGTGCTAGAGAGGACGGTTCCTCTGGAAACACCATATATTTT. Its translation is CSAREDGSSGNTIYF.

The V and J genes are TRBV7-6 and TRBJ2-7; TRBD2 agrees at 8 bases. Germline trimming cut 5 bases from V and 2 bases from J; bases unmatched to any gene: 11. The CDR3 consists of 16 residues. Germline V gene data show CDR1 as SGHVS and CDR2 as FNYEAQ. Written as DNA, the CDR3 is TGTGCCAGCAGCCCAAAGACTAGCGATGAACCCTACGAGCAGTACTTC. Translating gives CASSPKTSDEPYEQYF.

The CDR3 region is CASSYSLDFTEAFF. CDR3 sequence (DNA): TGTGCCAGCAGTTACTCGCTGGATTTCACTGAAGCTTTCTTT. This sequence joins TRBV6-5 and TRBJ1-1; D is unresolved. V lost 0 bases and J 4 bases, leaving 9 bases between the germline ends. Germline-derived CDR1 and CDR2 are MNHEY and SVGAGI. There are 14 residues in the CDR3.

This clonotype was observed at least ten times. This chain uses TRBV2 with TRBJ1-1, with 8 bases that match TRBD1. V lost 5 bases, J lost 6 bases, and 14 bases stayed unmatched. In germline, CDR1 is SNHLY, CDR2 FYNNEI. The CDR3 totals 16 residues. The CDR3 here is CASSSGTGMEMAEAFF. DNA of the CDR3: TGTGCCAGCAGTTCCGGGACAGGAATGGAAATGGCTGAAGCTTTCTTT.

This clonotype has a handful of counts. CDR3 residues: CASSLSRFNSGNTIYF. CDR3 bases: TGTGCCAGCAGCTTAAGTAGATTCAACTCTGGAAACACCATATATTTT. V usage is TRBV7-2 and J usage is TRBJ1-3; D is unresolved. CDR3 length equals 16 residues. The germline V gene encodes CDR1 SGHTA and CDR2 FQGNSA. Trimming left V 2 bases short and J 0 bases short, with 11 bases between.

The rearrangement joins TRBV24-1 to TRBJ2-1; the match to TRBD1 covers 9 bases. This CDR3 has 15 amino acids. Germline V lookup: CDR1 KGHDR, CDR2 SFDVKD. J was trimmed by 9 bases and V by 6 bases; bases with no gene match: 11. CDR3 amino acids: CATSKDRGGIGEQFF. The CDR3 DNA sequence: TGTGCCACCAGTAAAGACAGGGGGGGAATCGGTGAGCAGTTCTTC.

The chain links TRBV19 to TRBJ2-7; TRBD1 matches at 8 bases. The CDR3 length is 13 residues. The ends lost 10 bases at V and 1 base at J; junction bases unmatched: 6. Germline V gene sequence: CDR1 LNHDA, CDR2 SQIVND (reference sequence). The CDR3 spells CATTGTGSYEQYF. In DNA form, the CDR3 reads TGTGCCACAACCGGGACAGGATCCTACGAGCAGTACTTC. Full variable domain (remainder filled in from reference TRBV19 and TRBJ2-7): DGGITQSPKYLFRKEGQNVTLSCEQNLNHDAMYWYRQDPGQGLRLIYYSQIVNDFQKGDIAEGYSVSREKKESFPLTVTSAQKNPTAFYLCATTGTGSYEQYFGPGTRLTVT.

The chain employs TRBV6-1 and TRBJ1-5; D is unclear. In germline, CDR1 is MNHNS, CDR2 SASEGT. The V and J ends lost 4 bases and 0 bases respectively, with 13 bases between them. The CDR3 runs 16 residues. CDR3 nucleotides: TGTGCCAGCAGTGCCCACCTAGGATATAGCAATCAGCCCCAGCATTTT. It translates to CASSAHLGYSNQPQHF.

In this sample, this clonotype turned up a few times. The chain links TRBV20-1 to TRBJ2-7; D is uncertain. The germline V and J ends were trimmed by 0 bases and 2 bases, with 14 bases remaining between them. Germline CDR1 is DFQATT and CDR2 is SNEGSKA (reference sequence). The CDR3 runs to 15 residues. CDR3 coding DNA: TGCAGTGCTAGAGATCTGGCCAGCACCACCTACGAGCAGTACTTC. This gives the protein CSARDLASTTYEQYF.

Turning to this clonotype: The germline gene is not matched at one end of the junction; a read error may be the cause. The J gene is TRBJ2-7, the V gene TRBV7-6, with TRBD1 matching 8 bases. CDR3 size: 14 residues. In germline, CDR1 is SGHVS, CDR2 FNYEAQ. The CDR3 loop reads CASRSTGVLYEQYF. The CDR3 nucleotides read TGTGCCAGCCGCTCGACAGGGGTCTTGTACGAGCAATACTTC.

This clonotype was observed many times. The CDR3 loop is CSAPKTDRGRYEQYF. CDR3 bases: TGCAGTGCCCCTAAAACGGACAGGGGTCGCTACGAGCAGTACTTC. This sequence joins TRBV20-1 and TRBJ2-7; 9 bases match TRBD1. Trimming cost V 6 bases and J 3 bases; bases outside gene matches: 12. This CDR3 has 15 amino acids. Germline V gene data show CDR1 as DFQATT and CDR2 as SNEGSKA (reference sequence).

The CDR3 coding sequence is TGTGCCAGCAGTCCAGAAGACAGGGGGTTTAGAACTGAAGCTTTCTTT. This translates into CASSPEDRGFRTEAFF. The rearrangement uses TRBV28 and TRBJ1-1, with 9 bases matching TRBD1. The CDR3 extends over 16 amino acids. CDR1 is MDHEN, CDR2 SYDVKM, per germline. With 5 bases clipped from V and 5 bases from J, the junction kept 12 bases outside the gene matches.

This rearrangement joins TRBV20-1 to TRBJ2-5, with 11 bases lining up with TRBD2. The CDR3 loop spans 15 amino acids. With 2 bases clipped from V and 1 base from J, the junction kept 3 bases outside the gene matches. Per germline, CDR1 DFQATT and CDR2 SNEGSKA (reference sequence). The CDR3 spells CSARLAGGIQETQYF. Written as DNA, the CDR3 is TGCAGTGCTAGACTAGCGGGAGGAATCCAAGAGACCCAGTACTTC.

This chain's CDR3 is CASGWTGTANEKLFF. CDR3 DNA sequence: TGCGCCAGCGGTTGGACAGGGACGGCTAATGAAAAACTGTTTTTT. The chain employs TRBV5-1 and TRBJ1-4; 8 positions agree with TRBD1. CDR3 size: 15 residues. Germline lookup yields CDR1 SGHRS and CDR2 YFSETQ. After removal of 7 bases from V and 3 bases from J, the junction contained 8 bases not matched to a gene.

This clonotype has just a few counts. This chain links TRBV24-1 with TRBJ2-1, with a tentative D call TRBD2 (5 bases). Per germline, CDR1 KGHDR and CDR2 SFDVKD. The CDR3 has 14 residues. Trimming left V 2 bases short and J 6 bases short, with 10 bases between. CDR3 nucleotides: TGTGCCACCAGTGATTCAGGAGGAGTCAATGAGCAGTTCTTC. Translation gives CATSDSGGVNEQFF.

The V and J genes are TRBV4-3 and TRBJ2-7; 7 bases agree with TRBD1. The CDR3 runs to 17 residues. The junction had 10 bases not matched to a gene; V was cut back by 0 bases and J by 2 bases. CDR1 and CDR2 (germline): LGHNA, YSLEER. The CDR3 is CASSQDPTGTVTYEQYF. In DNA form, the CDR3 reads TGCGCCAGCAGCCAAGATCCCACCGGGACAGTAACCTACGAGCAGTACTTC.

There are a few counts of this clonotype. The genes are TRBV3-1 and TRBJ2-7; 9 bases fit TRBD1. Per germline, CDR1 LGHDT and CDR2 YNNKEL (reference sequence). After removal of 4 bases from V and 6 bases from J, the junction contained 7 bases not matched to a gene. The CDR3 runs to 14 residues. CDR3 amino acids: CASSPGTGTPEQYF. The CDR3 DNA reads as TGTGCCAGCAGCCCCGGGACAGGGACGCCCGAGCAGTACTTC.

A word on this clonotype: A much larger clone is a single base away; this may be a read error. This chain uses TRBV7-9 with TRBJ2-5, with D unclear. CDR3 size: 13 residues. CDR1 SEHNR and CDR2 FQNEAQ come from the germline V gene (reference sequence). CDR3 residues: CANSSLTDLTQYF. In DNA form, the CDR3 reads TGTGCCAACAGCTCCCTCACCGACTTGACCCAGTACTTC.